This T cell receptor (beta chain) originates from a study of T cells in Graves' hyperthyroidism and ophthalmopathy. Study findings and constraints: Ophthalmopathy was predicted by the model a median of about 6.7 months ahead of onset. Most thyroid-expanded clonotypes above 0.001 were also found in blood.

The CDR3 regions of TCR beta were amplified from RNA transcripts. During a first-round RT-PCR of the TCR CDR3, the HTBI primer set was used. TCRdb called the multiplex PCR reads again in MiXCR, with one record for every CDR3 protein. This table has tens of thousands of distinct CDR3 sequences, 45% to 50% appearing once. As to this clonotype: What it recognizes is unknown.

Graves' hyperthyroidism is called stable when ophthalmopathy does not progress within 18 months. Diagnosis rested on symptoms, serum thyroxine and TRAb, thyroid ultrasound, and orbital computed tomography. The germline V gene encodes CDR1 SGHVS and CDR2 FNYEAQ. With 1 base clipped from V and 5 bases from J, the junction kept 2 bases outside the gene matches. The CDR3 loop spans 13 amino acids. The chain employs TRBV7-6 and TRBJ2-7, with TRBD2 matching 7 bases. This clonotype was sampled from a woman between 50 and 59 years old with Graves' hyperthyroidism. The sample comprised peripheral blood or thyroid tissue (not recorded which). The CDR3 nucleotides read TGTGCCAGCAGCTTAGATCGGGGGGACGAGCAGTACTTC. This sequence encodes CASSLDRGDEQYF.